Each of the 11 T cell receptor beta chains below was sequenced from the same sample in a study of early T cells in non-severe SARS-CoV-2 infection. TCRdb analysed the 5' RACE reads with MiXCR anew, one entry per CDR3 protein. The sample records fewer than 70,000 distinct CDR3 sequences, approximately 12% being singletons. The sample taken for sequencing was whole blood. The receptors come from an adult who was a healthcare worker with PCR-confirmed SARS-CoV-2 infection or an uninfected control (not recorded which).

The rearrangement joins TRBV3-1 to TRBJ2-3; TRBD2 matches at 7 bases. There are 18 residues in the CDR3. Germline V gene data show CDR1 as LGHDT and CDR2 as YNNKEL (reference sequence). Germline trimming cut 1 base from V and 0 bases from J; bases unmatched to any gene: 10. CDR3 protein: CASSQVPMGLPSTDTQYF. The CDR3 DNA sequence: TGTGCCAGCAGCCAAGTTCCCATGGGACTACCGAGCACAGATACGCAGTATTTT.

This clonotype came up a few times. The rearrangement links TRBV9 to TRBJ2-1, with TRBD2 matching over 8 bases. Germline-derived CDR1 and CDR2 are SGDLS and YYNGEE. This CDR3 is 15 amino acids long. The J segment lost 6 bases and the V segment lost 4 bases, leaving 9 bases of the junction unmatched. The CDR3 sequence is CASSLEAGARNEQFF. The CDR3 DNA reads as TGTGCCAGCAGCTTAGAAGCGGGGGCCCGCAATGAGCAGTTCTTC.

This clonotype was seen a handful of times. The chain is built from TRBV2 and TRBJ1-1, with D hard to call. Trimming cost V 8 bases and J 1 base, with 2 bases left between them. The CDR3 length is 10 residues. Germline V lookup: CDR1 SNHLY, CDR2 FYNNEI. CDR3: CASRNTEAFF. CDR3 sequence (DNA): TGTGCCAGCCGGAACACTGAAGCTTTCTTT.

The chain carries TRBV5-1 and TRBJ1-1; TRBD1 might be the D (5 bases). V shed 3 bases and J shed 3 bases, with 21 bases lying between them. The CDR3 loop spans 17 amino acids. Germline V CDR1 and CDR2: SGHRS, YFSETQ. The CDR3 bases are TGCGCCAGCAGCTCCAGGGTGAGGGCGGGGACGGACACTGAAGCTTTCTTT. Its translation: CASSSRVRAGTDTEAFF.

The rearrangement links TRBV12-3 or TRBV12-4 to TRBJ1-6; D uncertain. V dropped 3 bases and J dropped 9 bases, with 12 bases sitting between them. The CDR3 loop spans 14 amino acids. The CDR3 here is CASSFGRESSPLHF. CDR3 nucleotide sequence: TGTGCCAGCAGTTTCGGAAGGGAAAGTTCACCCCTCCACTTT.

This clonotype showed up many times. At one end the junction does not follow the germline gene, possibly because of a read error. The V gene is TRBV2, the J gene TRBJ1-1; maybe TRBD1 (5 bases). The CDR3 length is 12 residues. CDR1 SNHLY and CDR2 FYNNEI come from the germline V gene. CDR3 sequence (DNA): TGTGCCAGCAGTGAAGCGCTTAGGGACCCCAACTTT. Translating it yields CASSEALRDPNF.

J is TRBJ1-5 and V is TRBV29-1, with 7 bases lining up with TRBD1. The J segment lost 0 bases and the V segment lost 6 bases, leaving 5 bases of the junction unmatched. Germline V gene lookup returns CDR1 SQVTM and CDR2 ANQGSEA. The CDR3 length is 14 residues. This chain's CDR3 is CSVGTETSNQPQHF. The CDR3 DNA follows: TGCAGCGTAGGGACAGAGACTAGCAATCAGCCCCAGCATTTT.

The rearrangement uses TRBV7-9 and TRBJ2-1, with D tentatively TRBD2 (6 bases). The germline CDR1 and CDR2 sequences are SEHNR and FQNEAQ (reference sequence). V lost 4 bases to trimming and J lost 3 bases, with 13 bases between them. The CDR3 loop spans 15 amino acids. The CDR3 loop is CASSSGRIGYNEQFF. CDR3 nucleotide sequence: TGTGCCAGCAGCTCTGGGAGGATAGGCTACAATGAGCAGTTCTTC. Looking up the rest from reference TRBV7-9 and TRBJ2-1 gives the full variable domain: DTGVSQNPRHKITKRGQNVTFRCDPISEHNRLYWYRQTLGQGPEFLTYFQNEAQLEKSRLLSDRFSAERPKGSFSTLEIQRTEQGDSAMYLCASSSGRIGYNEQFFGPGTRLTVL.

The chain uses TRBV6-2 or TRBV6-3 and TRBJ2-7; TRBD1 aligns across 7 bases. Germline V gives CDR1 MNHEY, CDR2 SVGEGT. CDR3 length equals 17 residues. The CDR3 protein is CARRAGTEAAEAYEQYF. For the CDR3, the DNA is TGTGCACGCAGGGCCGGGACAGAGGCGGCCGAAGCCTACGAGCAGTACTTC.

The chain joins TRBV20-1 to TRBJ2-1, with 8 bases that match TRBD2. Germline CDR1 is DFQATT and CDR2 is SNEGSKA (reference sequence). The CDR3 contains 14 residues. The V segment lost 5 bases and the J segment 9 bases; nucleotides outside the gene matches: 12. The CDR3 region is CSAPGTRGSGEQFF. In DNA, the CDR3 is TGCAGTGCTCCTGGGACTAGGGGATCGGGTGAGCAGTTCTTC.

V and J are TRBV9 and TRBJ1-5; D gene uncertain. The germline CDR1 and CDR2 sequences are SGDLS and YYNGEE. With 0 bases removed from V and 11 bases from J, the gap between germline ends came to 12 bases. The CDR3 consists of 13 residues. Here the CDR3 reads CASSVGPGEAQHF. The CDR3 region has the DNA TGTGCCAGCAGCGTAGGCCCCGGCGAAGCCCAGCATTTT.